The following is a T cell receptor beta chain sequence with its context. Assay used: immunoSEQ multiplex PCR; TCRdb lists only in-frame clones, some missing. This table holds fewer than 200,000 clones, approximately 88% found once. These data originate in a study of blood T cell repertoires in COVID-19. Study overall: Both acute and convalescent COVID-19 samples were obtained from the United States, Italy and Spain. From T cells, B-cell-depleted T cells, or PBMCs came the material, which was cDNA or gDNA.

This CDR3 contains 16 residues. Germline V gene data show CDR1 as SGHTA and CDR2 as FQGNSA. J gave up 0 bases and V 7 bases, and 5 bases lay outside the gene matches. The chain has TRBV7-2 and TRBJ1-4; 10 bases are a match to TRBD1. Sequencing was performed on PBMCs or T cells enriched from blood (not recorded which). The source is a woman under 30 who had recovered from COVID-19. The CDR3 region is CASTGGTGATNEKLFF. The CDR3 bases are TGTGCCAGCACCGGGGGGACAGGGGCAACTAATGAAAAACTGTTTTTT.